A single T cell receptor (beta chain) is shown here with its context. Its target is unknown. MiXCR, applied by TCRdb to the 5' RACE reads, yields one record per CDR3 protein. Of approximately 99,000 distinct CDR3 sequences listed, over 15% are singletons. Germline assignment: CDR1 MGHRA and CDR2 YSYEKL. The V end was cut by 1 base, the J end by 7 bases, with 8 bases between. The CDR3 extends over 13 amino acids. These data originate in a study of T-cell memory formation after mild COVID-19. Study-wide points: Clones that contracted from day 15 to 85 had balanced CD4/CD8; later expanders were CD4+ biased. Among clones peaking at day 37 in the second wave, SARS-CoV-2 specificity remained unconfirmed.

Sequenced material: PBMCs or a T cell subset sorted from them (not recorded which). This clonotype was sampled from a man aged 18 to 30 who had mild COVID-19 (a few samples of this study predate the infection). Cell type and time point are not known. The J gene is TRBJ1-5, the V gene TRBV4-1; D remains ambiguous. The CDR3 region has the DNA TGCGCCAGCAGCCAAGGGTTGGAGCAGCCCCAGCATTTT. Encoded protein: CASSQGLEQPQHF.